This T cell receptor beta chain came from a study of blood T cell repertoires in COVID-19. Under the authors' procedure: Estimated nucleated cell counts came from reference gene primer amplification. The repertoire was sequenced with immunoSEQ multiplex PCR; TCRdb's copy has only in-frame clones and lacks some. That table furnishes V, J and clone size, whereas the DNA furnished D and trimming. The data contain around 53,000 clones, about 83% of them singletons. The CDR3 spans 14 residues. Trimming pared 3 bases from V and 4 bases from J, leaving 14 bases between. CDR1 is SGDLS, CDR2 YYNGEE, per germline. This clone appeared a few times.

Sequencing was carried out using peripheral blood. The J gene is TRBJ2-7, the V gene TRBV9, with D possibly being TRBD2 (6 bases). The TCR was taken from a man aged 45 to 65 with acute or convalescent COVID-19. CDR3 DNA: TGTGCCAGCAGCGGTGGAGGGGTCGGGTACGAGCAGTACTTC. Residues: CASSGGGVGYEQYF.